The subject of this entry is one T cell receptor beta chain. The antigen is undetermined. Sequencing of TCR beta was performed on blood CD8+ and CD4+ T cells. The data derive from a study of CD8 T cells in Susac syndrome. Notes on the study in general: The relatively small number of individuals in the TCR sequencing and HLA analysis was acknowledged by the study.

With random hexamers, 0.5 to 1 ug RNA was reverse transcribed. One entry per CDR3 protein, called by TCRdb with MiXCR from the immunoSEQ multiplex PCR reads. The sample records approximately 200,000 distinct CDR3 sequences, 95% being singletons. Germline V gene sequence: CDR1 MGHRA, CDR2 YSYEKL. Trimming shortened V by 0 bases and J by 0 bases, and 11 bases separated the two germline ends. The CDR3 consists of 16 residues. The gene calls are TRBV4-1 and TRBJ1-1; D possibly corresponds to TRBD1 (6 bases). The sequencing sample was made of CD4+ T cells from PBMCs. The sequence was collected from a human donor with multiple sclerosis. Here the CDR3 reads CASSQEGGLMNTEAFF. In DNA, the CDR3 is TGCGCCAGCAGCCAAGAGGGGGGCCTGATGAACACTGAAGCTTTCTTT.